The 31 T cell receptor beta chains reported below all come from one sample, sequenced in a study of shared clonotypes between healthy human individuals. Using immunoSEQ multiplex PCR, the repertoire was profiled, and TCRdb retains in-frame clones only, with some absent. The sample comprises a few million clones, approximately 92% of which are singletons, and over 0.12% rests with the top ten. Sequencing input: naive CD4+ T cells sorted from blood. Subset indicated: CD45RA+ positively selected. The receptors were gathered from a man between 18 and 29 years old in good health.

The chain uses TRBV7-8 and TRBJ2-2; D is unclear. The CDR3 is made up of 12 amino acids. Germline lookup yields CDR1 SGHVS and CDR2 FQNEAQ. V shed 3 bases and J shed 6 bases, with 5 bases lying between them. The CDR3 DNA is TGTGCCAGCAGCTTCGCGGCCGGGGAGCTGTTTTTT. Residues: CASSFAAGELFF.

V is TRBV4-1 and J is TRBJ2-7; D is ambiguous. Trimming pared 1 base from V and 1 base from J, leaving 8 bases between. The germline gives CDR1 MGHRA, CDR2 YSYEKL. This CDR3 is built from 14 residues. The CDR3 sequence: CASSQVRASYEQYF. DNA for the CDR3: TGCGCCAGCAGCCAAGTTCGGGCTTCCTACGAGCAGTACTTC.

The V gene is TRBV5-6, the J gene TRBJ1-1; 7 bases line up with TRBD1. There are 11 residues in the CDR3. Unmatched junction bases numbered 1, after V lost 3 bases and J lost 8 bases. Germline V gene sequence: CDR1 SGHDT, CDR2 YYEEEE. For the CDR3, the DNA is TGTGCCAGCAGCTGGGGACAGGAAGCTTTCTTT. Its protein product is CASSWGQEAFF.

The rearrangement joins TRBV13 to TRBJ1-2; tentatively, D is TRBD1 (6 bases). V was pared by 4 bases and J by 4 bases, with 13 bases between. CDR1 PRHDT and CDR2 FYEKMQ come from the germline V gene (reference sequence). The CDR3 consists of 14 residues. The DNA for the CDR3 is TGTGCCAGCAGCTGGAGTGGGGGCACCTATGGCTACACCTTC. It specifies CASSWSGGTYGYTF. The complete variable domain, with remaining parts taken from reference TRBV13 and TRBJ1-2, reads AAGVIQSPRHLIKEKRETATLKCYPIPRHDTVYWYQQGPGQDPQFLISFYEKMQSDKGSIPDRFSAQQFSDYHSELNMSSLELGDSALYFCASSWSGGTYGYTFGSGTRLTVV.

This clone came up once. This chain connects TRBV4-3 to TRBJ2-1, with D maybe TRBD2 (7 bases). V shed 4 bases and J shed 5 bases, with 18 bases lying between them. CDR1 is LGHNA and CDR2 is YSLEER in the germline V gene. The CDR3 consists of 16 residues. The CDR3 here is CASSRILAKGDNEQFF. The CDR3 nucleotides read TGCGCCAGCAGCCGGATACTAGCGAAGGGGGACAATGAGCAGTTCTTC.

This clone appeared a single time. CDR3 in DNA: TGTGCCAGCAGCTTTAGGCAGGGGACGAGCAATCAGCCCCAGCATTTT. This codes for CASSFRQGTSNQPQHF. The chain uses TRBV5-6 and TRBJ1-5, with TRBD1 as a possible D gene (6 bases). This CDR3 region has 16 residues. V was clipped by 2 bases and J by 1 base, with 13 bases between them. Germline V gene lookup returns CDR1 SGHDT and CDR2 YYEEEE.

Here the CDR3 DNA reads TGTGCCAGCAGCTCCACGGGACTAGCGGCCGAGGCGACCCAGTACTTC. Protein sequence: CASSSTGLAAEATQYF. This rearrangement joins TRBV7-2 to TRBJ2-5; TRBD2 agrees at 11 bases. Germline V gives CDR1 SGHTA, CDR2 FQGNSA. The CDR3 is 16 amino acids. The ends lost 4 bases at V and 7 bases at J; junction bases unmatched: 11. The full variable domain, rest sourced from reference TRBV7-2 and TRBJ2-5, is GAGVSQSPSNKVTEKGKDVELRCDPISGHTALYWYRQSLGQGLEFLIYFQGNSAPDKSGLPSDRFSAERTGGSVSTLTIQRTQQEDSAVYLCASSSTGLAAEATQYFGPGTRLLVL.

This chain connects TRBV10-3 to TRBJ2-3, with D possibly called TRBD1 or TRBD2 (5 bases each). Germline V gives CDR1 ENHRY, CDR2 SYGVKD. V was cut by 6 bases and J by 2 bases, with 12 bases left in between. The CDR3 extends over 14 amino acids. The chain's CDR3 is CAIRSGPLTDTQYF. The CDR3 nucleotides are TGTGCCATCAGATCGGGGCCTCTCACAGATACGCAGTATTTT.

This clone was recorded only once. The chain links TRBV19 to TRBJ2-2; 7 nucleotides align to TRBD2. Trimming at V came to 6 bases and at J to 6 bases, leaving 10 bases not matched to a gene. The CDR3 has 15 residues. Germline V gene data show CDR1 as LNHDA and CDR2 as SQIVND (reference sequence). CDR3 region: CASRDPGGRAGELFF. CDR3 DNA sequence: TGTGCCAGTAGAGACCCGGGAGGTCGGGCCGGGGAGCTGTTTTTT. Based on the CDR3 plus reference TRBV19 and TRBJ2-2, the full variable domain is DGGITQSPKYLFRKEGQNVTLSCEQNLNHDAMYWYRQDPGQGLRLIYYSQIVNDFQKGDIAEGYSVSREKKESFPLTVTSAQKNPTAFYLCASRDPGGRAGELFFGEGSRLTVL.

This clone was recorded once. This sequence joins TRBV28 and TRBJ1-2, with D maybe TRBD1 (6 bases). The CDR3 runs to 15 residues. Germline CDR1 and CDR2: MDHEN and SYDVKM. V was trimmed by 8 bases and J by 2 bases, leaving 18 bases between them. Here the CDR3 reads CASQAARQGNYGYTF. The DNA of the CDR3 is TGTGCCAGCCAGGCGGCGCGGCAGGGGAACTATGGCTACACCTTC.

This clone was observed a single time. V usage is TRBV19 and J usage is TRBJ1-2; maybe TRBD1 (5 bases). The germline V and J ends were trimmed by 6 bases and 5 bases, with 7 bases remaining between them. CDR1 LNHDA and CDR2 SQIVND come from the germline V gene (reference sequence). The CDR3 extends over 11 amino acids. The CDR3 DNA reads TGTGCCAGTAGCGGGGGATATGGCTACACCTTC. Its protein product is CASSGGYGYTF.

Details on this clone: The same CDR3 is also encoded by other DNA sequences in this sample. V is TRBV5-1 and J is TRBJ1-1; D uncertain. Deletions cut 1 base from V and 0 bases from J, with 7 bases between. This CDR3 spans 14 amino acids. The germline gives CDR1 SGHRS, CDR2 YFSETQ. The CDR3 sequence is CASSLTGVNTEAFF. In DNA, the CDR3 is TGCGCCAGCAGCTTGACGGGAGTGAACACTGAAGCTTTCTTT.

This chain links TRBV28 with TRBJ1-3; TRBD1 matches 10 bases. The CDR3 totals 19 residues. Germline CDR1 MDHEN, CDR2 SYDVKM. V was clipped by 6 bases and J by 0 bases; unmatched bases: 14. The CDR3 is CASRRRDRGIRNSGNTIYF. In DNA, the CDR3 is TGTGCCAGCAGACGAAGGGACAGGGGAATTCGGAACTCTGGAAACACCATATATTTT. Based on the CDR3 plus reference TRBV28 and TRBJ1-3, the full variable domain is DVKVTQSSRYLVKRTGEKVFLECVQDMDHENMFWYRQDPGLGLRLIYFSYDVKMKEKGDIPEGYSVSREKKERFSLILESASTNQTSMYLCASRRRDRGIRNSGNTIYFGEGSWLTVV.

The chain combines TRBV7-2 with TRBJ2-7; D is ambiguous. The V gene lost 5 bases and the J gene lost 3 bases, with 8 bases spanning the gap. The CDR3 has 12 residues. Germline V lookup: CDR1 SGHTA, CDR2 FQGNSA. In DNA, the CDR3 is TGTGCCAGCAGCGTACTTATCTACGAGCAGTACTTC. Translation gives CASSVLIYEQYF.

The rearrangement uses TRBV19 and TRBJ2-1; D is perhaps TRBD1 or TRBD2 (5 bases each). Germline lookup yields CDR1 LNHDA and CDR2 SQIVND (reference sequence). CDR3 size: 16 residues. V dropped 5 bases and J dropped 3 bases, with 17 bases sitting between them. CDR3 protein: CASSVSGTHIYNEQFF. The DNA of the CDR3 is TGTGCCAGTAGTGTGTCCGGGACCCACATCTACAATGAGCAGTTCTTC.

In its sample, this clone was seen once. The gene calls are TRBV10-3 and TRBJ1-6; no firm D call. This CDR3 contains 18 residues. The germline V gene has CDR1 ENHRY and CDR2 SYGVKD. Trimming removed 5 bases from V and 7 bases from J, with 24 bases in between. In nucleotides, the CDR3 is TGTGCCATCAGTTCCCCCGCCGAGGGCGCGGGTAAGAATTCACCCCTCCACTTT. It is translated as CAISSPAEGAGKNSPLHF.

The chain links TRBV6-1 to TRBJ1-2; D may be TRBD1 (6 bases). Germline CDR1 and CDR2: MNHNS and SASEGT. The CDR3 has 13 amino acids. Trimming shortened V by 7 bases and J by 8 bases, and 17 bases separated the two germline ends. The DNA for the CDR3 is TGTGCCAGCAAGCAACAGGGCCCTAAGGGCTACACCTTC. Amino acids: CASKQQGPKGYTF.

This CDR3 reads CASSLGAAGGSNIQYF. CDR3 coding DNA: TGTGCCAGCAGCTTAGGTGCAGCGGGAGGGTCAAACATTCAGTACTTC. The rearrangement joins TRBV7-6 to TRBJ2-4, with 10 bases aligning to TRBD2. V was clipped by 1 base and J by 6 bases; unmatched bases: 6. Germline lookup yields CDR1 SGHVS and CDR2 FNYEAQ. This CDR3 spans 16 amino acids. Based on the CDR3 plus reference TRBV7-6 and TRBJ2-4, the full variable domain is GAGVSQSPRYKVTKRGQDVALRCDPISGHVSLYWYRQALGQGPEFLTYFNYEAQQDKSGLPNDRFSAERPEGSISTLTIQRTEQRDSAMYRCASSLGAAGGSNIQYFGAGTRLSVL.

The rearrangement uses TRBV11-3 and TRBJ2-2; D is possibly TRBD2 (5 bases). The V end was cut by 4 bases, the J end by 7 bases, with 16 bases between. Germline V CDR1 and CDR2: SGHNT, YENEEA. The CDR3 is 15 amino acids. The CDR3 protein is CASSYLTARVGELFF. The CDR3 DNA sequence: TGTGCCAGCAGCTATTTAACGGCGCGGGTCGGGGAGCTGTTTTTT.

This CDR3 is CASSWTGGEQETQYF. The CDR3 DNA reads TGTGCCAGCAGCTGGACAGGGGGCGAACAAGAGACCCAGTACTTC. V is TRBV7-2 and J is TRBJ2-5; 11 bases align to TRBD1. The CDR3 length is 15 residues. The germline CDR1 and CDR2 sequences are SGHTA and FQGNSA. V was pared by 4 bases and J by 2 bases, with 3 bases of the junction left unmatched.

The CDR3 spells CASRIAGGNEQFF. Written as DNA, the CDR3 is TGTGCCAGCAGGATAGCGGGAGGTAATGAGCAGTTCTTC. V is TRBV11-2 and J is TRBJ2-1, with 10 bases identical to TRBD2. Germline lookup yields CDR1 SGHAT and CDR2 FQNNGV. The CDR3 consists of 13 residues. V shed 6 bases and J 7 bases; nucleotides not matched to a gene: 3.

V usage is TRBV9 and J usage is TRBJ2-3, with D unresolved. Germline CDR1 is SGDLS and CDR2 is YYNGEE. The CDR3 length is 14 residues. The ends were cut back, 4 bases at V and 2 bases at J, with 11 bases in the middle. The CDR3 DNA sequence: TGTGCCAGCAGCCCTCGGGCCATCACAGATACGCAGTATTTT. Amino acids: CASSPRAITDTQYF.

The chain links TRBV6-6 to TRBJ2-7; possibly TRBD1 for D (6 bases). Germline CDR1 is MNHNY and CDR2 is SVGAGI (reference sequence). V lost 6 bases and J lost 3, with 15 bases in between. This CDR3 spans 14 amino acids. In nucleotides, the CDR3 is TGTGCCAGCAGATCCCGAGGGGGTTACTACGAGCAGTACTTC. Protein sequence: CASRSRGGYYEQYF.

This sequence joins TRBV27 and TRBJ1-1, with D perhaps matching TRBD1 (5 bases). From germline, CDR1 is MNHEY and CDR2 SMNVEV (reference sequence). V was clipped by 5 bases and J by 4 bases, with 11 bases between them. This CDR3 region has 13 residues. CDR3 DNA sequence: TGTGCCAGCAGTGTCAGGGAGAGCACTGAAGCTTTCTTT. Protein: CASSVRESTEAFF.

J is TRBJ1-2 and V is TRBV18; possible D gene TRBD1, 5 bases. The V gene lost 0 bases and the J gene lost 7 bases, with 12 bases spanning the gap. This CDR3 has 14 amino acids. CDR1 and CDR2 (germline): KGHSH, LQKENI. The CDR3 DNA reads as TGTGCCAGCTCACCACCGGGGGAAAGGGGTGGCTACACCTTC. It specifies CASSPPGERGGYTF.

The chain uses TRBV7-9 and TRBJ1-1, with D tentatively TRBD1 (6 bases). The ends were cut back, 5 bases at V and 5 bases at J, with 15 bases in the middle. This CDR3 has 14 residues. The germline gives CDR1 SEHNR, CDR2 FQNEAQ (reference sequence). The CDR3 spells CASSVQGVGTEAFF. The CDR3 region has the DNA TGTGCCAGCAGCGTACAGGGCGTAGGGACTGAAGCTTTCTTT.

The chain recombines TRBV11-2 with TRBJ2-7, with 8 bases matching TRBD1. CDR1 and CDR2 from the germline V gene are SGHAT and FQNNGV. The CDR3 spans 14 residues. J lost 6 bases, V lost 5 bases, and 9 bases had no gene match. CDR3 loop: CASSPTQGASEQYF. CDR3 DNA: TGTGCCAGCAGCCCTACGCAGGGGGCGAGCGAGCAGTACTTC.

The chain joins TRBV18 to TRBJ2-5; 9 nucleotides agree with TRBD1. The germline CDR1 and CDR2 sequences are KGHSH and LQKENI. The CDR3 extends over 14 amino acids. J lost 5 bases, V lost 2 bases, and 3 bases had no gene match. CDR3 nucleotides: TGTGCCAGCTCACCATACGACAGGGGGGAGACCCAGTACTTC. It codes for CASSPYDRGETQYF.

This clone was seen once. V usage is TRBV19 and J usage is TRBJ2-7; TRBD2 agrees at 11 bases. Germline assignment: CDR1 LNHDA and CDR2 SQIVND (reference sequence). V was clipped by 3 bases and J by 3 bases; unmatched bases: 4. The CDR3 sequence is 15 residues long. The CDR3, as DNA: TGTGCCAGTAGTATCCTAGCGGGAGGTGTCTACGAGCAGTACTTC. As protein: CASSILAGGVYEQYF.

V is TRBV4-1 and J is TRBJ1-5; D perhaps matches TRBD1 (6 bases). Germline loops: CDR1 MGHRA, CDR2 YSYEKL. Between the trimmed V and J ends, which lost 2 bases and 4 bases, there was a span of 18 bases. CDR3 size: 17 residues. The CDR3 loop is CASSQFPKGTPNQPQHF. The CDR3 DNA is TGCGCCAGCAGCCAATTTCCTAAGGGGACACCGAATCAGCCCCAGCATTTT.

On this clone itself: This sample includes further DNA sequences coding for the same CDR3. This chain uses TRBV30 with TRBJ1-3; no firm D call. The V gene lost 0 bases and the J gene lost 5 bases, with 5 bases spanning the gap. Looked up from germline, CDR1 is GTSNPN and CDR2 is SVGIG (reference sequence). CDR3 length: 12 amino acids. CDR3 sequence reads: CAWSVPRNTIYF. The CDR3 DNA sequence: TGTGCCTGGAGTGTACCCCGAAACACCATATATTTT. The whole variable domain, remainder taken from reference TRBV30 and TRBJ1-3, is SQTIHQWPATLVQPVGSPLSLECTVEGTSNPNLYWYRQAAGRGLQLLFYSVGIGQISSEVPQNLSASRPQDRQFILSSKKLLLSDSGFYLCAWSVPRNTIYFGEGSWLTVV.